Listed below are T cell receptor beta chains from one sample, sequenced in a study of blood T cell repertoires in COVID-19. Clones were read by immunoSEQ multiplex PCR, and TCRdb kept only the in-frame ones, dropping some. The sample contains 85,000 to 100,000 clones, over 60% of which appear only once. The material sequenced was peripheral blood. The receptors originated from a man aged 45 to 65 who had recovered from COVID-19. Each CDR3 is given with its conserved first and last residue. A D gene is named only where the DNA matches it firmly. Rows may omit the clone size; those that give it use once, few, many or a size class.

cdr3_aa: CASSPPGGLAVVEQFF
cdr3_nt: TGTGCCAGCAGCCCCCCAGGGGGACTAGCGGTCGTTGAGCAGTTCTTC
v_call: TRBV9
j_call: TRBJ2-1
d_call: TRBD2
clone_size: -

cdr3_aa: CASSVAGGGADTQYF
cdr3_nt: TGTGCCAGCAGCGTAGCTGGCGGGGGGGCAGATACGCAGTATTTT
v_call: TRBV9
j_call: TRBJ2-3
d_call: TRBD2
clone_size: few

cdr3_aa: CASSFDQETQYF
cdr3_nt: TGTGCCAGCAGCTTCGACCAAGAGACCCAGTACTTC
v_call: TRBV5-4
j_call: TRBJ2-5
d_call: -
clone_size: -

cdr3_aa: CASSLVNYGYTF
cdr3_nt: TGTGCCAGCAGCTTAGTAAACTATGGCTACACCTTC
v_call: TRBV7-9
j_call: TRBJ1-2
d_call: -
clone_size: -

cdr3_aa: CASSLSQGAHYGYTF
cdr3_nt: TGTGCCAGCAGTTTATCGCAGGGGGCTCACTATGGCTACACCTTC
v_call: TRBV27
j_call: TRBJ1-2
d_call: TRBD1
clone_size: many

cdr3_aa: CASSPRAAGGPYEQYF
cdr3_nt: TGTGCCAGTAGTCCCCGGGCAGCGGGAGGGCCATACGAGCAGTACTTC
v_call: TRBV19
j_call: TRBJ2-7
d_call: TRBD2
clone_size: -

cdr3_aa: CASSVVITGNQPQHF
cdr3_nt: TGTGCCAGCAGCGTAGTTATAACGGGTAATCAGCCCCAGCATTTT
v_call: TRBV28
j_call: TRBJ1-5
d_call: -
clone_size: few

cdr3_aa: CASSVLALETQYF
cdr3_nt: TGTGCCAGCAGTGTACTAGCTTTGGAGACCCAGTACTTC
v_call: TRBV27
j_call: TRBJ2-5
d_call: -
clone_size: few

cdr3_aa: CASSLRLAGSTDTQYF
cdr3_nt: TGCGCCAGCAGCCTGAGACTAGCGGGTAGCACAGATACGCAGTATTTT
v_call: TRBV5-1
j_call: TRBJ2-3
d_call: TRBD2
clone_size: -

cdr3_aa: CASSPDLRGAKVGNGYTF
cdr3_nt: TGTGCCAGCAGCCCCGACCTTCGGGGGGCGAAGGTAGGGAATGGCTACACCTTC
v_call: TRBV5-4
j_call: TRBJ1-2
d_call: -
clone_size: once

cdr3_aa: CASAQLNQPQHF
cdr3_nt: TGTGCCAGCGCACAGCTCAATCAGCCCCAGCATTTT
v_call: TRBV2
j_call: TRBJ1-5
d_call: -
clone_size: -

cdr3_aa: CASSLAASNTEAFF
cdr3_nt: TGCGCCAGCAGCTTGGCCGCGTCGAACACTGAAGCTTTCTTT
v_call: TRBV5-1
j_call: TRBJ1-1
d_call: -
clone_size: few

cdr3_aa: CASSESPGNEQYF
cdr3_nt: TGCGCCAGCAGTGAGTCCCCAGGAAACGAGCAGTACTTC
v_call: TRBV10-1
j_call: TRBJ2-7
d_call: -
clone_size: -

cdr3_aa: CASSGTGTGNTIYF
cdr3_nt: TGTGCCAGCAGTGGGACAGGGACGGGAAACACCATATATTTT
v_call: TRBV28
j_call: TRBJ1-3
d_call: TRBD1
clone_size: -

cdr3_aa: CASKDRETRNYGYTF
cdr3_nt: TGTGCCAGCAAGGACAGGGAGACCCGAAACTATGGCTACACCTTC
v_call: TRBV19
j_call: TRBJ1-2
d_call: TRBD1
clone_size: -

cdr3_aa: CASSTNYEQYF
cdr3_nt: TGTGCCAGCAGCACTAACTACGAGCAGTACTTC
v_call: TRBV13
j_call: TRBJ2-7
d_call: -
clone_size: -

cdr3_aa: CASSAGLALEQFF
cdr3_nt: TGTGCCAGCAGCGCGGGACTAGCTCTCGAGCAGTTCTTC
v_call: TRBV7-2
j_call: TRBJ2-1
d_call: TRBD2
clone_size: -

cdr3_aa: CASSSTSGSYSEQFF
cdr3_nt: TGTGCCAGCAGCTCAACTAGCGGGAGTTATAGTGAGCAGTTCTTC
v_call: TRBV13
j_call: TRBJ2-1
d_call: TRBD2
clone_size: -

cdr3_aa: CASSGLAVATDTQYF
cdr3_nt: TGTGCCAGTAGTGGGCTAGCGGTGGCGACAGATACGCAGTATTTT
v_call: TRBV19
j_call: TRBJ2-3
d_call: TRBD2
clone_size: -

cdr3_aa: CASRLENTEAFF
cdr3_nt: TGTGCCAGCAGATTAGAGAACACTGAAGCTTTCTTT
v_call: TRBV6-5
j_call: TRBJ1-1
d_call: -
clone_size: -

cdr3_aa: CASSWGGQPQHF
cdr3_nt: TGTGCCAGCAGTTGGGGGGGGCAGCCCCAGCATTTT
v_call: TRBV12-3/TRBV12-4
j_call: TRBJ1-5
d_call: -
clone_size: -

cdr3_aa: CASSLYGSTDTQYF
cdr3_nt: TGTGCCAGCAGTTTATATGGCAGCACAGATACGCAGTATTTT
v_call: TRBV27
j_call: TRBJ2-3
d_call: -
clone_size: -

cdr3_aa: CARSFRGSTEAFF
cdr3_nt: TGTGCCCGGAGTTTTCGGGGGAGTACTGAAGCTTTCTTT
v_call: TRBV30
j_call: TRBJ1-1
d_call: -
clone_size: -

cdr3_aa: CASSWSGTGFDEQYF
cdr3_nt: TGCGCCAGCAGCTGGTCCGGGACAGGGTTCGACGAGCAGTACTTC
v_call: TRBV5-1
j_call: TRBJ2-7
d_call: TRBD1
clone_size: once

cdr3_aa: CASSQLGYIYEQYF
cdr3_nt: TGTGCCAGTAGCCAGCTAGGTTATATCTACGAGCAGTACTTC
v_call: TRBV19
j_call: TRBJ2-7
d_call: -
clone_size: -

cdr3_aa: CATSSWLQGADTQYF
cdr3_nt: TGTGCCACCAGCAGTTGGTTACAGGGGGCAGATACGCAGTATTTT
v_call: TRBV15
j_call: TRBJ2-3
d_call: TRBD1
clone_size: -

cdr3_aa: CASSLGQSYTEAFF
cdr3_nt: TGCGCCAGCAGCTTAGGACAGAGTTACACTGAAGCTTTCTTT
v_call: TRBV5-1
j_call: TRBJ1-1
d_call: -
clone_size: -

cdr3_aa: CASTARAPGGNQPQHF
cdr3_nt: TGTGCCAGTACTGCGAGGGCCCCGGGGGGCAATCAGCCCCAGCATTTT
v_call: TRBV19
j_call: TRBJ1-5
d_call: -
clone_size: -